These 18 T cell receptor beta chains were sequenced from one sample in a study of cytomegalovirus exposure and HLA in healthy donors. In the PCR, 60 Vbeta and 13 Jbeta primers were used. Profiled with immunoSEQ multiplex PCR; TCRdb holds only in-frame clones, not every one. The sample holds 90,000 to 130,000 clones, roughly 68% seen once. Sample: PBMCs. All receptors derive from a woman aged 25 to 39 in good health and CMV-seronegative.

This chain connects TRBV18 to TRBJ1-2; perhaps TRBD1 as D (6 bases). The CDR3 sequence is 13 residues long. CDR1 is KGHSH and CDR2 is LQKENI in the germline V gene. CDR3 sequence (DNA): TGTGCTTCCCATGGGGGCCCCAGCGGTGGCTACACCTTC. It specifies CASHGGPSGGYTF.

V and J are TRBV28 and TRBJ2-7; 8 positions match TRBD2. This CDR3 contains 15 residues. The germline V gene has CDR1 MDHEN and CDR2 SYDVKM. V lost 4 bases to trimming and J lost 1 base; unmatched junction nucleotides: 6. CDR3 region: CASSSQRERSYEQYF. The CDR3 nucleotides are TGTGCCAGCAGTTCCCAGCGGGAGAGATCCTACGAGCAGTACTTC.

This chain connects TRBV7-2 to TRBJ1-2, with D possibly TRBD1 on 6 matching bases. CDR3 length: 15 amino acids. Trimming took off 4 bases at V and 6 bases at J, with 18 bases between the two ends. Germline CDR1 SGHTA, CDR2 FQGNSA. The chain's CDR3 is CASSSQARGRDGYTF. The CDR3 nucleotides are TGTGCCAGCAGCTCTCAGGCCAGGGGTAGAGATGGCTACACCTTC. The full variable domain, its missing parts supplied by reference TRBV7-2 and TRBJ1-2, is GAGVSQSPSNKVTEKGKDVELRCDPISGHTALYWYRQSLGQGLEFLIYFQGNSAPDKSGLPSDRFSAERTGGSVSTLTIQRTQQEDSAVYLCASSSQARGRDGYTFGSGTRLTVV.

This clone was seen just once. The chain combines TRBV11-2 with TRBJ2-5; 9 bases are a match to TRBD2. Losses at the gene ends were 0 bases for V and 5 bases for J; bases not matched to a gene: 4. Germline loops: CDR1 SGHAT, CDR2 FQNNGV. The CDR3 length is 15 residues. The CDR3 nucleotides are TGTGCCAGCAGCTTAGATGGCAGCGGGGGGGAGACCCAGTACTTC. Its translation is CASSLDGSGGETQYF.

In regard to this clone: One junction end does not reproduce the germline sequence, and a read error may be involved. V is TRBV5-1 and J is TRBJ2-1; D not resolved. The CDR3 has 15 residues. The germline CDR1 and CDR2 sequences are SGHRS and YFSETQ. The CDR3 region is CASSLGQFAYSEQFF. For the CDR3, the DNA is TGCGCCAGCAGCTTGGGCCAGTTTGCCTACAGTGAGCAGTTCTTC. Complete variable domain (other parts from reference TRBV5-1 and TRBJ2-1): KAGVTQTPRYLIKTRGQQVTLSCSPISGHRSVSWYQQTPGQGLQFLFEYFSETQRNKGNFPGRFSGRQFSNSRSEMNVSTLELGDSALYLCASSLGQFAYSEQFFGPGTRLTVL.

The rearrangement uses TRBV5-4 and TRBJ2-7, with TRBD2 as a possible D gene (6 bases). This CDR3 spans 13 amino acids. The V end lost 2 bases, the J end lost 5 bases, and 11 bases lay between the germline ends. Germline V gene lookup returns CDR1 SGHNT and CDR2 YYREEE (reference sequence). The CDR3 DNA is TGTGCCAGCAGCTTTGGGGGGTTCGACGAGCAGTACTTC. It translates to CASSFGGFDEQYF.

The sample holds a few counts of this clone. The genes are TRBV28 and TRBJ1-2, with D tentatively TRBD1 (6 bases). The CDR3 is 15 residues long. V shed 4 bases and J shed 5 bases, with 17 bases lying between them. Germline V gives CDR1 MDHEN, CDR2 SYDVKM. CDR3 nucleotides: TGTGCCAGCAGTTCCGACAGGACTTCTTGGTATGGCTACACCTTC. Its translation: CASSSDRTSWYGYTF.

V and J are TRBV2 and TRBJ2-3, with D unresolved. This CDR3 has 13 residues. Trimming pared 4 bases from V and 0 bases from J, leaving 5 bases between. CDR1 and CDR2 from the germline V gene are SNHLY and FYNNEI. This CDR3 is CASSVGSTDTQYF. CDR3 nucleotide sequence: TGTGCCAGCAGTGTCGGTAGCACAGATACGCAGTATTTT.

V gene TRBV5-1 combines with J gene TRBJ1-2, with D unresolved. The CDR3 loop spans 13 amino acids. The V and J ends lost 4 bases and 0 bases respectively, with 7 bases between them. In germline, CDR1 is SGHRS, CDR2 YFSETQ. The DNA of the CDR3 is TGCGCCAGCAGCCAGGCCCCTAACTATGGCTACACCTTC. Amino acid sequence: CASSQAPNYGYTF.

CDR3 DNA sequence: TGTGCCAGCAGTTACAGGGTGGGGAACACTGAAGCTTTCTTT. This translates into CASSYRVGNTEAFF. The genes are TRBV28 and TRBJ1-1; tentative D call: TRBD1 (6 bases). The CDR3 has 14 amino acids. The germline CDR1 and CDR2 sequences are MDHEN and SYDVKM. With 4 bases removed from V and 1 base from J, the gap between germline ends came to 10 bases.

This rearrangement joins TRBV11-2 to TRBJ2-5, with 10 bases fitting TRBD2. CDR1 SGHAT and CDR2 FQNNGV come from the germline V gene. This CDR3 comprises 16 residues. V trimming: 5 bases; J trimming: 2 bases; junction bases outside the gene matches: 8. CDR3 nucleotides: TGTGCCAGCAGCGATGCGTTAGCGGGAGGACAAGAGACCCAGTACTTC. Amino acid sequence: CASSDALAGGQETQYF.

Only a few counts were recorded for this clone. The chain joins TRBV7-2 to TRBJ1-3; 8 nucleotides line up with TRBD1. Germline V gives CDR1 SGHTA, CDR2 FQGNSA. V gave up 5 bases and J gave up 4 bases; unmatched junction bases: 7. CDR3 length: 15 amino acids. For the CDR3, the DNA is TGTGCCAGCAGCCAATCGACAGGGGCCGGAAACACCATATATTTT. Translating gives CASSQSTGAGNTIYF.

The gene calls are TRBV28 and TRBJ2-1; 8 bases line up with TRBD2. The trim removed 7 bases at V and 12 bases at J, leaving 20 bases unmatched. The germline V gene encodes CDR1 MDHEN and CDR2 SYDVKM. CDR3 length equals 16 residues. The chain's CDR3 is CASTATPGLVGSGQFF. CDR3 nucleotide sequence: TGTGCCAGCACCGCTACGCCGGGACTAGTGGGATCTGGGCAGTTCTTC.

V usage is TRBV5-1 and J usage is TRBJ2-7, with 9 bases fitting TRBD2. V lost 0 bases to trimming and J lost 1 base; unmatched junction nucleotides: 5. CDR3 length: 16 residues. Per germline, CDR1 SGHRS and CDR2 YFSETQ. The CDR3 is CASSLESSGISYEQYF. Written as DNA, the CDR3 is TGCGCCAGCAGCTTGGAGTCTAGCGGGATATCCTACGAGCAGTACTTC. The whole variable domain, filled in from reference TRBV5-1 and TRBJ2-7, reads KAGVTQTPRYLIKTRGQQVTLSCSPISGHRSVSWYQQTPGQGLQFLFEYFSETQRNKGNFPGRFSGRQFSNSRSEMNVSTLELGDSALYLCASSLESSGISYEQYFGPGTRLTVT.

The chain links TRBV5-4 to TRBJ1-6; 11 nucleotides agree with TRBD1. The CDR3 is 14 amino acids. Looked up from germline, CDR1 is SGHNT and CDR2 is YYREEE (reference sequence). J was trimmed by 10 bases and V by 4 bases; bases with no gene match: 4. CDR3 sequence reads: CASSQDRGRSPLHF. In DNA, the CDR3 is TGTGCCAGCAGCCAGGACAGGGGGCGATCACCCCTCCACTTT.

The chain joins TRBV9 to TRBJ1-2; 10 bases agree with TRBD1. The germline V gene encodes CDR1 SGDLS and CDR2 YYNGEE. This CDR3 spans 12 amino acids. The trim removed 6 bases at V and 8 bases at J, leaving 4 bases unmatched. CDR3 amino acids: CASKGQGEGYTF. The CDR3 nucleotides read TGTGCCAGCAAAGGACAGGGGGAAGGCTACACCTTC.

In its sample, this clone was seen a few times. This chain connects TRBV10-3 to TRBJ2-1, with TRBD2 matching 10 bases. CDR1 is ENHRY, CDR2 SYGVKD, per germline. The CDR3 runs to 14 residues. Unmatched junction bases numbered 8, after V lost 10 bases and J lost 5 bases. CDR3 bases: TGTGCCACCATGGGACTAGCGAGGGACAATGAGCAGTTCTTC. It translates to CATMGLARDNEQFF.

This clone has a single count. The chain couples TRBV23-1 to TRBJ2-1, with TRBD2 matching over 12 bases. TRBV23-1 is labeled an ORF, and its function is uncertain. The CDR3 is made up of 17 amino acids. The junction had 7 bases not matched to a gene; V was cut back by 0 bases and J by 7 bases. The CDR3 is CASSQSIRTSGKNEQFF. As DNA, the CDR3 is TGCGCCAGCAGTCAATCGATCAGGACTAGCGGGAAGAATGAGCAGTTCTTC.